These T cell receptor beta chains were read from a single sample in a study of shared clonotypes between healthy human individuals. The repertoire was sequenced with immunoSEQ multiplex PCR; TCRdb's copy has only in-frame clones and lacks some. This table has a few hundred thousand clones, roughly 85% appearing once. Sample: PBMCs. The receptors here all came from a woman aged 35 to 49 in good health. Some clones in this sample may be carry-over from other donors' samples. Each CDR3 is given with its conserved first and last residue. A D gene is named only where the DNA matches it firmly. Clone size is stated in some rows and not others, as once, few, many or a class when expanded.

>many|TRBJ2-3|TRBV7-3|-
CASSLGSPADTQYF
TGTGCCAGCAGCTTAGGCTCGCCCGCAGATACGCAGTATTTT
>once|TRBJ2-1|TRBV11-3|-
CASSLGGTSPYNEQFF
TGTGCCAGCAGCTTGGGGGGTACTAGCCCATACAATGAGCAGTTCTTC
>-|TRBJ1-4|TRBV29-1|-
CSVGGGATNEKLFF
TGCAGCGTTGGGGGGGGAGCAACTAATGAAAAACTGTTTTTT
>-|TRBJ2-7|TRBV7-8|TRBD2
CASSFDGLAGALDEQYF
TGTGCCAGCAGCTTTGACGGACTAGCGGGAGCTCTCGACGAGCAGTACTTC
>once|TRBJ2-3|TRBV19|TRBD2
CASSIKLGLVSQYF
TGTGCCAGTAGTATAAAATTGGGACTAGTGTCGCAGTATTTT
>-|TRBJ2-3|TRBV7-8|TRBD2
CASSLESGGRDTQYF
TGTGCCAGCAGCTTAGAGTCGGGGGGTCGAGATACGCAGTATTTT
>-|TRBJ2-5|TRBV18|-
CASSPPVQETQYF
TGTGCCAGCTCACCACCAGTCCAAGAGACCCAGTACTTC
>-|TRBJ2-7|TRBV27|-
CASSMGFRYEQYF
TGTGCCAGCAGCATGGGATTCCGGTACGAGCAGTACTTC
>-|TRBJ2-7|TRBV7-2|-
CASSLATRGGEQYF
TGTGCCAGCAGCTTAGCGACCAGAGGTGGCGAGCAGTACTTC
>-|TRBJ2-5|TRBV18|TRBD2
CASSPQGLAETQYF
TGTGCCAGCTCACCACAGGGACTAGCGGAGACCCAGTACTTC
>few|TRBJ1-1|TRBV6-6|-
CASSYGGKNTEAFF
TGTGCCAGCAGTTACGGGGGGAAGAACACTGAAGCTTTCTTT
>-|TRBJ2-1|TRBV7-9|-
CASSLSGPYNEQFF
TGTGCCAGCAGTCTTAGCGGCCCCTACAATGAGCAGTTCTTC